A single sample gave rise to the 28 T cell receptor beta chains below, sequenced in a study of blood T cell repertoires in COVID-19. Libraries were prepared by immunoSEQ multiplex PCR; TCRdb keeps only in-frame clonotypes and omits some of them. The sample holds about 80,000 clones; approximately 78% are singletons and the top ten take under 11%. The sample consisted of peripheral blood. The receptors shown here come from a man aged 55 to 69 with acute or convalescent COVID-19.

This sequence joins TRBV4-3 and TRBJ1-2, with 7 positions matching TRBD1. The CDR3 sequence is 14 residues long. Germline V gene data show CDR1 as LGHNA and CDR2 as YSLEER. Germline trimming cut 0 bases from V and 5 bases from J; bases unmatched to any gene: 3. The CDR3 bases are TGCGCCAGCAGCCAAGAGACAGGGAGTTATGGCTACACCTTC. It specifies CASSQETGSYGYTF.

The gene calls are TRBV4-3 and TRBJ2-5; weak D call: TRBD1 (6 bases). CDR1 is LGHNA and CDR2 is YSLEER in the germline V gene. Deletions cut 0 bases from V and 2 bases from J, with 13 bases between. The CDR3 is 16 residues long. The CDR3 nucleotides are TGCGCCAGCAGCCAAGATCATGGGGGCGGACAAGAGACCCAGTACTTC. Amino acids: CASSQDHGGGQETQYF.

The chain couples TRBV19 to TRBJ1-2; possibly TRBD1 for D (5 bases). The V and J ends lost 4 bases and 6 bases respectively, with 15 bases between them. Germline CDR1 is LNHDA and CDR2 is SQIVND (reference sequence). The CDR3 has 14 amino acids. The CDR3 DNA follows: TGTGCCAGTAGTAAAGCGGGGGATTGGGATGGCTACACCTTC. Translation gives CASSKAGDWDGYTF.

V is TRBV10-3 and J is TRBJ2-3; D perhaps matches TRBD1 (5 bases). CDR1 and CDR2 (germline): ENHRY, SYGVKD. Deletions cut 6 bases from V and 3 bases from J, with 10 bases between. The CDR3 sequence is 13 residues long. CDR3 bases: TGTGCCATCAGGCAGGGCTCTACAGATACGCAGTATTTT. Amino acid sequence: CAIRQGSTDTQYF.

The rearrangement links TRBV5-1 to TRBJ1-2, with TRBD1 identical over 7 bases. The CDR3 runs 16 residues. The J segment lost 4 bases and the V segment lost 5 bases, leaving 14 bases of the junction unmatched. The germline V gene encodes CDR1 SGHRS and CDR2 YFSETQ. CDR3 coding DNA: TGCGCCAGCAGTTATTCCCGGGACAGCTCTATCTATGGCTACACCTTC. It is translated as CASSYSRDSSIYGYTF.

This chain links TRBV29-1 with TRBJ1-1, with 8 bases identical to TRBD1. Germline CDR1 is SQVTM and CDR2 is ANQGSEA. This CDR3 comprises 15 residues. Germline trimming cut 4 bases from V and 4 bases from J; bases unmatched to any gene: 11. This CDR3 reads CSVAGLQGARTEAFF. As DNA, the CDR3 is TGCAGCGTTGCCGGGTTGCAGGGGGCGCGCACTGAAGCTTTCTTT.

The sample holds a few counts of this clone. The V call is TRBV7-2, the J call TRBJ1-3, with D hard to call. The CDR3 runs 14 residues. V gave up 5 bases and J gave up 4 bases, with 12 bases separating them. The V gene's germline CDR1 is SGHTA and CDR2 FQGNSA. CDR3 nucleotide sequence: TGTGCCAGCAGCCCGGGATTTACCGGAAACACCATATATTTT. It specifies CASSPGFTGNTIYF.

The chain links TRBV5-4 to TRBJ1-1; D remains unclear. V lost 1 base to trimming and J lost 5 bases, with 12 bases between them. Per the germline V gene, CDR1 is SGHNT and CDR2 is YYREEE (reference sequence). The CDR3 spans 14 residues. The CDR3 reads CASSLNGRRTEAFF. As DNA, the CDR3 is TGTGCCAGCAGCTTGAATGGGAGGCGAACTGAAGCTTTCTTT.

V gene TRBV11-2 combines with J gene TRBJ1-5; a possible D gene is TRBD1 (5 bases). V was cut by 4 bases and J by 9 bases, with 13 bases left in between. CDR1 SGHAT and CDR2 FQNNGV come from the germline V gene. The CDR3 runs 13 residues. DNA for the CDR3: TGTGCCAGCAGCTCCGCCGTTAGGGGGCCCCAGCATTTT. This encodes CASSSAVRGPQHF.

The chain is built from TRBV2 and TRBJ1-2; 7 bases are a match to TRBD1. Germline V gives CDR1 SNHLY, CDR2 FYNNEI. The V gene end was trimmed by 7 bases and the J gene end by 5 bases; junction bases not matched to a gene: 10. The CDR3 extends over 14 amino acids. The CDR3 region is CASTRDSDLYGYTF. The CDR3 nucleotides read TGTGCCAGCACCAGGGACAGCGACCTTTATGGCTACACCTTC.

V usage is TRBV9 and J usage is TRBJ2-5, with 7 bases aligning to TRBD1. This CDR3 has 15 residues. CDR1 SGDLS and CDR2 YYNGEE come from the germline V gene. After removal of 3 bases from V and 0 bases from J, the junction contained 5 bases not matched to a gene. The DNA of the CDR3 is TGTGCCAGCAGCGAACAGGGACAGTACCAAGAGACCCAGTACTTC. Amino acid sequence: CASSEQGQYQETQYF.

For the CDR3, the DNA is TGTGCCAGCAGCGCGAGCAGGGGCAGCTATGGCTACACCTTC. Residues: CASSASRGSYGYTF. The chain employs TRBV9 and TRBJ1-2, with D perhaps TRBD1 (6 bases). This CDR3 is built from 14 residues. CDR1 is SGDLS, CDR2 YYNGEE, per germline. V was clipped by 3 bases and J by 4 bases, with 13 bases between them.

This clone was seen a single time. The chain has TRBV19 and TRBJ1-2, with TRBD1 as a possible D gene (5 bases). CDR3 length equals 14 residues. Germline V gene sequence: CDR1 LNHDA, CDR2 SQIVND (reference sequence). The ends were cut back, 3 bases at V and 2 bases at J, with 10 bases in the middle. CDR3 in DNA: TGTGCCAGTAGTATGAAGGGGTGGAACTATGGCTACACCTTC. This sequence encodes CASSMKGWNYGYTF.

The V and J genes are TRBV9 and TRBJ1-2; no reliable D call. Germline V CDR1 and CDR2: SGDLS, YYNGEE. The CDR3 is made up of 14 amino acids. V lost 1 base and J lost 8, with 15 bases in between. CDR3 region: CASSVPPSVGGYTF. Here the CDR3 DNA reads TGTGCCAGCAGCGTACCCCCTTCGGTGGGCGGCTACACCTTC.

This clone appeared a few times. The V gene is TRBV30, the J gene TRBJ2-5, with 9 bases lining up with TRBD2. The CDR3 sequence is 15 residues long. The V segment lost 2 bases and the J segment 5 bases; nucleotides outside the gene matches: 9. Germline V gene lookup returns CDR1 GTSNPN and CDR2 SVGIG (reference sequence). The CDR3: CAWSLPSGEGETQYF. Here the CDR3 DNA reads TGTGCCTGGAGTCTGCCTAGCGGGGAAGGGGAGACCCAGTACTTC.

This clone turned up a few times. The chain combines TRBV30 with TRBJ1-3; D gene unclear. Trimming pared 4 bases from V and 0 bases from J, leaving 13 bases between. Germline V lookup: CDR1 GTSNPN, CDR2 SVGIG (reference sequence). The CDR3 totals 15 residues. The DNA for the CDR3 is TGTGCCTGGAACCCGCAGGCCTCCTCTGGAAACACCATATATTTT. Its protein product is CAWNPQASSGNTIYF.

This rearrangement joins TRBV27 to TRBJ1-6; maybe TRBD1 (6 bases). The CDR3 consists of 15 residues. V lost 2 bases and J lost 10, with 15 bases in between. Germline lookup yields CDR1 MNHEY and CDR2 SMNVEV (reference sequence). CDR3 sequence reads: CASSLRTVDPSPLHF. The CDR3 DNA follows: TGTGCCAGCAGTTTACGGACAGTCGATCCCTCACCCCTCCACTTT.

V gene TRBV6-5 combines with J gene TRBJ2-7; TRBD2 aligns across 7 bases. This CDR3 region has 15 residues. Looked up from germline, CDR1 is MNHEY and CDR2 is SVGAGI. After removal of 8 bases from V and 3 bases from J, the junction contained 13 bases not matched to a gene. The CDR3 protein is CASFTPGLQLYEQYF. CDR3 nucleotides: TGTGCCAGCTTCACCCCGGGACTACAGCTCTACGAGCAGTACTTC.

The chain carries TRBV7-2 and TRBJ2-7, with D perhaps TRBD1 (5 bases). CDR1 SGHTA and CDR2 FQGNSA come from the germline V gene. CDR3 length equals 15 residues. V shed 0 bases and J shed 4 bases, with 13 bases lying between them. The chain's CDR3 is CASSLASGAKYEQYF. CDR3 in DNA: TGTGCCAGCAGCTTAGCGTCTGGGGCGAAGTACGAGCAGTACTTC.

The V and J genes are TRBV5-1 and TRBJ2-7, with D tentatively TRBD2 (6 bases). Between the trimmed V and J ends, which lost 0 bases and 4 bases, there was a span of 11 bases. This CDR3 region has 14 residues. CDR1 and CDR2 (germline): SGHRS, YFSETQ. In nucleotides, the CDR3 is TGCGCCAGCAGCTTGGGGGGGGACCCATACGAGCAGTACTTC. This gives the protein CASSLGGDPYEQYF. The variable domain in full, with the rest retrieved from reference TRBV5-1 and TRBJ2-7, is KAGVTQTPRYLIKTRGQQVTLSCSPISGHRSVSWYQQTPGQGLQFLFEYFSETQRNKGNFPGRFSGRQFSNSRSEMNVSTLELGDSALYLCASSLGGDPYEQYFGPGTRLTVT.

Concerning this clone itself: Other DNA sequences in the same sample also yield this CDR3. The chain employs TRBV5-1 and TRBJ2-3, with 7 bases identical to TRBD2. Trimming at V came to 0 bases and at J to 2 bases, leaving 6 bases not matched to a gene. CDR1 and CDR2 from the germline V gene are SGHRS and YFSETQ. The CDR3 extends over 16 amino acids. DNA of the CDR3: TGCGCCAGCAGCTTGGAGGGCGGGAGTACCACAGATACGCAGTATTTT. This translates into CASSLEGGSTTDTQYF.

The chain links TRBV19 to TRBJ2-1, with 11 bases aligning to TRBD1. The CDR3 extends over 16 amino acids. Per the germline V gene, CDR1 is LNHDA and CDR2 is SQIVND (reference sequence). The ends lost 3 bases at V and 11 bases at J; junction bases unmatched: 12. The CDR3 DNA is TGTGCCAGTAGTATCAAGGGGGGACAGGGGGTACCAAAGCAGTTCTTC. It yields the protein CASSIKGGQGVPKQFF.

The V and J genes are TRBV7-2 and TRBJ1-3, with D tentatively TRBD1 (5 bases). This CDR3 has 15 amino acids. V dropped 0 bases and J dropped 4 bases, with 10 bases sitting between them. CDR1 is SGHTA and CDR2 is FQGNSA in the germline V gene. The CDR3 DNA follows: TGTGCCAGCAGCTTAGCGGACCGGGGGGGAAACACCATATATTTT. Protein: CASSLADRGGNTIYF.

The table lists this clone with a count of one. This chain links TRBV3-1 (or the pseudogene TRBV3-2) with TRBJ2-3, with 11 bases that match TRBD2. Trimming cost V 4 bases and J 5 bases; bases outside gene matches: 8. This CDR3 comprises 16 residues. Germline-derived CDR1 and CDR2 are LGHDT and YNNKEL (reference sequence). The CDR3 DNA sequence: TGTGCCAGCAGCCGGACCGGGACTAGCGGCTTAGATACGCAGTATTTT. Translating it yields CASSRTGTSGLDTQYF.

The V call is TRBV27, the J call TRBJ1-6; D ambiguous. The germline V gene encodes CDR1 MNHEY and CDR2 SMNVEV (reference sequence). Trimming cost V 3 bases and J 0 bases, with 6 bases left between them. This CDR3 spans 15 amino acids. The CDR3 loop reads CASSFMSSYNSPLHF. CDR3 bases: TGTGCCAGCAGTTTTATGAGCTCCTATAATTCACCCCTCCACTTT.

This chain joins TRBV7-2 and TRBJ1-5; D perhaps matches TRBD1 (5 bases). This CDR3 contains 13 residues. Germline V lookup: CDR1 SGHTA, CDR2 FQGNSA. Trimming stripped 3 bases from V and 7 bases from J, with 10 bases between. The DNA of the CDR3 is TGTGCCAGCAGCTTTATGGGGCAACAGCCCCAGCATTTT. The encoded protein is CASSFMGQQPQHF. Full variable domain (rest looked up from reference TRBV7-2 and TRBJ1-5): GAGVSQSPSNKVTEKGKDVELRCDPISGHTALYWYRQSLGQGLEFLIYFQGNSAPDKSGLPSDRFSAERTGGSVSTLTIQRTQQEDSAVYLCASSFMGQQPQHFGDGTRLSIL.

This clone has just a few counts. J is TRBJ1-5 and V is TRBV7-2, with D possibly matching TRBD1 (6 bases). V lost 1 base, J lost 0 bases, and 7 bases lay in between. There are 15 residues in the CDR3. Germline loops: CDR1 SGHTA, CDR2 FQGNSA. CDR3 sequence: CASSLEGVSNQPQHF. DNA for the CDR3: TGTGCCAGCAGCTTAGAGGGGGTTAGCAATCAGCCCCAGCATTTT.

The chain carries TRBV5-8 and TRBJ1-3; no clear D. Trimming stripped 0 bases from V and 0 bases from J, with 7 bases between. The CDR3 totals 15 residues. Germline CDR1 SGHTS, CDR2 YDEGEE. CDR3 loop: CASSLAGISGNTIYF. CDR3 DNA sequence: TGTGCCAGCAGCTTGGCAGGAATCTCTGGAAACACCATATATTTT.